The following is a T cell receptor (beta chain) sequence with its context. What it binds is unknown. V dropped 3 bases and J dropped 7; count of bases not matched to a gene: 14. This CDR3 is built from 17 residues. The germline CDR1 and CDR2 sequences are ENHRY and SYGVKD. PCR was performed a second time for about 6 to 11 cycles using a sample-barcoded 5' primer and a J-beta primer mix. All samples gave at least 2.5 million CDR3-containing paired-end reads. TCRdb fed the 5' RACE reads into MiXCR, producing one record per CDR3 protein. The repertoire has hundreds of thousands of distinct CDR3 sequences, about a fifth of them found once; the top ten carry around 21%. The data are from a study of blood T cells in healthy people across ages. Study outcomes and limitations: Expanded clonotype changes were possibly confounded by unknown donor CMV status.

This clonotype was obtained from a man between 65 and 85 years old in good health. The rearrangement uses TRBV10-3 and TRBJ2-1; the match to TRBD1 covers 8 bases. Sequences were obtained from blood. The CDR3 is CAISDSQGLTGVNEQFF. DNA of the CDR3: TGTGCCATCAGTGACTCCCAAGGTCTGACAGGGGTAAATGAGCAGTTCTTC.